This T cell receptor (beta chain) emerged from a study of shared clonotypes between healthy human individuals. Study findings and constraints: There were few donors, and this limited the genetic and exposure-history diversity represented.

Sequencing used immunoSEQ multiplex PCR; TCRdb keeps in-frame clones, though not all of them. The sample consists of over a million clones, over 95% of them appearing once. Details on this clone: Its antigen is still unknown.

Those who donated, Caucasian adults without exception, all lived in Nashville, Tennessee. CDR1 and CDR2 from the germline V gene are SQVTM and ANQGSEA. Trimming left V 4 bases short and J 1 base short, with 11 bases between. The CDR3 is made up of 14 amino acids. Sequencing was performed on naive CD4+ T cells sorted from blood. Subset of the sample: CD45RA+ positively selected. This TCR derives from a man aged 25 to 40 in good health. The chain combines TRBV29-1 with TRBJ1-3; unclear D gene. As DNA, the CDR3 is TGCAGCGTTGCCTCGGACCCTTCTGGAAACACCATATATTTT. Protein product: CSVASDPSGNTIYF.